These T cell receptor beta chains were read from a single sample in a study of early T cells in non-severe SARS-CoV-2 infection. TCRdb re-analysed the 5' RACE reads in MiXCR, keeping a single row per CDR3 protein. The sample carries tens of thousands of distinct CDR3 sequences, 14% recorded once. Here the sequenced sample was whole blood, taken at baseline. All receptors derive from an adult who was a healthcare worker with PCR-confirmed SARS-CoV-2 infection or an uninfected control (not recorded which). Both conserved end residues are part of each CDR3.

TRBJ2-1	TRBV19	CASSTSTAYNEQFF
TRBJ1-5	TRBV12-3/TRBV12-4	CASSLAGAGDQPQHF
TRBJ2-5	TRBV4-1	CASSQDLSQSYQETQYF
TRBJ1-5	TRBV2	CASRRGGQPQHF
TRBJ2-4	TRBV28	CASTAPAKNIQYF
TRBJ2-3	TRBV19	CASRRERGDTQYF
TRBJ1-6	TRBV3-1	CASAGGTWDSPLHF
TRBJ2-1	TRBV18	CASSPRVPPYNEQFF
TRBJ1-2	TRBV28	CASRAGGYYGYTF
TRBJ1-5	TRBV6-2/TRBV6-3	CASTRQAGNQPQHF
TRBJ2-7	TRBV2	CASRPGQGSSGETF
TRBJ2-3	TRBV28	CASSLGEGTDTQYF
TRBJ2-3	TRBV18	CASSSYVTDTQYF
TRBJ2-1	TRBV7-9	CASSPGQSYNEQFF
TRBJ1-2	TRBV7-9	CASSLQGADGYTF
TRBJ2-6	TRBV2	CASIGGPARVNVLTF
TRBJ2-3	TRBV7-2	CASSPGSTDTQYF
TRBJ2-7	TRBV30	CAWSATAGGTYEQYF
TRBJ2-3	TRBV2	CASSEQGGSRDTQYF
TRBJ2-7	TRBV29-1	CSAMGEGRNTQYF
TRBJ2-7	TRBV9	CASSTGPSGEQYF
TRBJ2-2	TRBV3-1	CASSQVRSTGELFF